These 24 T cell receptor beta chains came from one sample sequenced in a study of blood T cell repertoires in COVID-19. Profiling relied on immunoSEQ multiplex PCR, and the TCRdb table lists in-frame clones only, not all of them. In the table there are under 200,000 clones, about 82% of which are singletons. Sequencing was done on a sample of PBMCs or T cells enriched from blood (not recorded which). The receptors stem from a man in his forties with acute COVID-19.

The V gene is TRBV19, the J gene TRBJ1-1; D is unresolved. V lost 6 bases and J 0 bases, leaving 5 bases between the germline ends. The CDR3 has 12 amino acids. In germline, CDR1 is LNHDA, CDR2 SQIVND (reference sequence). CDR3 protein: CASREVNTEAFF. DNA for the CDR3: TGTGCCAGTAGAGAGGTGAACACTGAAGCTTTCTTT.

The CDR3 coding sequence is TGTGCCAGCAGCCCCACGGGTCTAACTGGAAACACCATATATTTT. As protein: CASSPTGLTGNTIYF. The rearrangement joins TRBV7-8 to TRBJ1-3, with unresolved D. The germline gives CDR1 SGHVS, CDR2 FQNEAQ. V was cut by 5 bases and J by 2 bases, with 13 bases left in between. The length of the CDR3 is 15 residues. Filled out from reference TRBV7-8 and TRBJ1-3, the complete variable domain reads GAGVSQSPRYKVAKRGQDVALRCDPISGHVSLFWYQQALGQGPEFLTYFQNEAQLDKSGLPSDRFFAERPEGSVSTLKIQRTQQEDSAVYLCASSPTGLTGNTIYFGEGSWLTVV.

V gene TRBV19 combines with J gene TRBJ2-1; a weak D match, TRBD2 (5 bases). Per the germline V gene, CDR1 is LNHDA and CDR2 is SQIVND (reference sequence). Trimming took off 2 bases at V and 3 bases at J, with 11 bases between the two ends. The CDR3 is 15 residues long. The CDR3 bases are TGTGCCAGTAGTATAAGGGCCCGGGACTACAATGAGCAGTTCTTC. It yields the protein CASSIRARDYNEQFF.

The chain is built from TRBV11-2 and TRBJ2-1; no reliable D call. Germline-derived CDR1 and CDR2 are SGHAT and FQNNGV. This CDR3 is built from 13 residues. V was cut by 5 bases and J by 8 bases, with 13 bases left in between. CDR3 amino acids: CASSPRSGDEQFF. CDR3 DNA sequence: TGTGCCAGCAGCCCCCGGAGTGGAGATGAGCAGTTCTTC.

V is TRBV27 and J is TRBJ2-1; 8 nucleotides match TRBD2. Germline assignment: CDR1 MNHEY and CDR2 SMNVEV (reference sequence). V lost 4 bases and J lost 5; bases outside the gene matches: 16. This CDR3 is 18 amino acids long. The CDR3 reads CASSSLAGGHVRNNEQFF. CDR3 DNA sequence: TGTGCCAGCAGTTCCCTTGCGGGAGGACACGTGAGAAACAATGAGCAGTTCTTC.

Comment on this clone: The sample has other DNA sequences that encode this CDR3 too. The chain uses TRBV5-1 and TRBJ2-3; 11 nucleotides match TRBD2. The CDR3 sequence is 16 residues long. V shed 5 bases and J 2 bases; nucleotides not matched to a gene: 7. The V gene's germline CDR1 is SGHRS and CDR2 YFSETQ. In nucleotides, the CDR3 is TGCGCCAGCAGTCCCGGGACTAGCGGCAACACAGATACGCAGTATTTT. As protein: CASSPGTSGNTDTQYF. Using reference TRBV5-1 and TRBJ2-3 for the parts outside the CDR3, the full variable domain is KAGVTQTPRYLIKTRGQQVTLSCSPISGHRSVSWYQQTPGQGLQFLFEYFSETQRNKGNFPGRFSGRQFSNSRSEMNVSTLELGDSALYLCASSPGTSGNTDTQYFGPGTRLTVL.

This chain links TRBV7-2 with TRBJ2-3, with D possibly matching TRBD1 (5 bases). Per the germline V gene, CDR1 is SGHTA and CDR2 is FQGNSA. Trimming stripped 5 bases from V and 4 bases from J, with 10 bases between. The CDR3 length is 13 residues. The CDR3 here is CASSPLGADTQYF. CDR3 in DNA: TGTGCCAGCAGCCCCCTAGGGGCAGATACGCAGTATTTT.

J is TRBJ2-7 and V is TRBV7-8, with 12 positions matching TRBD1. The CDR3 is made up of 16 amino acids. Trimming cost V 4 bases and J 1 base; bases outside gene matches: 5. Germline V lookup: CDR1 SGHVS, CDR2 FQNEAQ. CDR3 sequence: CASSSPGQGASYEQYF. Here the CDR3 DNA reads TGTGCCAGCAGCTCACCGGGACAGGGGGCTTCCTACGAGCAGTACTTC.

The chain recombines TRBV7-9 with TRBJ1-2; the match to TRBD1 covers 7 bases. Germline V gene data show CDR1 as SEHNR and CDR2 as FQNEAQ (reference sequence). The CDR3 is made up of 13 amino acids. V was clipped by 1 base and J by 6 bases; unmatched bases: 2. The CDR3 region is CASSLVGQDGYTF. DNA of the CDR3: TGTGCCAGCAGCTTAGTAGGACAGGATGGCTACACCTTC.

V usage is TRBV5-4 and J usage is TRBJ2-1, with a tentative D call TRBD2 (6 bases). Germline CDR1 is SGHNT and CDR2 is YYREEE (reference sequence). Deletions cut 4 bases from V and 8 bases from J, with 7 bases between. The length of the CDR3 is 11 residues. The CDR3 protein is CASSGGDEQFF. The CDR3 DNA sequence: TGTGCCAGCAGCGGAGGGGATGAGCAGTTCTTC.

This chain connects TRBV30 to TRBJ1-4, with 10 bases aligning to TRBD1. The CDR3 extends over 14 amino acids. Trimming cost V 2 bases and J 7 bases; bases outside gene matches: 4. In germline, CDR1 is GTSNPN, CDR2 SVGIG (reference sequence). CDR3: CAWSRDRGGEKLFF. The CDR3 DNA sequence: TGTGCCTGGAGTCGGGACAGGGGAGGTGAAAAACTGTTTTTT.

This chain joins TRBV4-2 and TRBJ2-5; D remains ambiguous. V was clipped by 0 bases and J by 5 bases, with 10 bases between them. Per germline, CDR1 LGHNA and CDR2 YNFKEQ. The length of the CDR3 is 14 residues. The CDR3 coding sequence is TGTGCCAGCAGCCAAGAGGAGTTCGGGGAGACCCAGTACTTC. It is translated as CASSQEEFGETQYF.

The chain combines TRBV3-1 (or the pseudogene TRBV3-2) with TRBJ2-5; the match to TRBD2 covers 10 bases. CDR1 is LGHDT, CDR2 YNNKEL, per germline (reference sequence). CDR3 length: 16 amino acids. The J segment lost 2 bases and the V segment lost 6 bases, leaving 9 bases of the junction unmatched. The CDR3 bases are TGTGCCAGCAGGCTTATTCGGACTAGCGGACAAGAGACCCAGTACTTC. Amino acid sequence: CASRLIRTSGQETQYF.

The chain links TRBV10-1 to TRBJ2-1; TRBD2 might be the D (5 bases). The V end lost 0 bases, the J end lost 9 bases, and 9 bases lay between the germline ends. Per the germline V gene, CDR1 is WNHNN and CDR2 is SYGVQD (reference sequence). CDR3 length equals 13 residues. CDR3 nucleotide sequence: TGCGCCAGCAGTGAGTCGCGACGGGGTGAGCAGTTCTTC. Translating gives CASSESRRGEQFF.

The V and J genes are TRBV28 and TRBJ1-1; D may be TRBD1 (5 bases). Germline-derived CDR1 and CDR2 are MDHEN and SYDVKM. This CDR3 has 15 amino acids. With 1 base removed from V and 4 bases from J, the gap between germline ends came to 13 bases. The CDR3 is CASSLSAGRGTEAFF. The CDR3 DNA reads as TGTGCCAGCAGTTTATCTGCTGGTAGGGGCACTGAAGCTTTCTTT. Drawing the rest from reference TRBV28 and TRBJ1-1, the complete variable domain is DVKVTQSSRYLVKRTGEKVFLECVQDMDHENMFWYRQDPGLGLRLIYFSYDVKMKEKGDIPEGYSVSREKKERFSLILESASTNQTSMYLCASSLSAGRGTEAFFGQGTRLTVV.

The CDR3 DNA is TGTGCCAGCAGTACACTGGACACCTCCCTGACTAATCAGCCCCAGCATTTT. Translating it yields CASSTLDTSLTNQPQHF. This chain links TRBV28 with TRBJ1-5; perhaps TRBD1 as D (5 bases). This CDR3 has 17 residues. Per germline, CDR1 MDHEN and CDR2 SYDVKM. Trimming took off 5 bases at V and 4 bases at J, with 21 bases between the two ends.

Written as DNA, the CDR3 is TGTGCCAGCAGTTTACTGCTAGCGGTTAACTACGAGCAGTACTTC. It yields the protein CASSLLLAVNYEQYF. The chain links TRBV28 to TRBJ2-7; 7 bases match TRBD2. Germline-derived CDR1 and CDR2 are MDHEN and SYDVKM. This CDR3 has 15 amino acids. V was clipped by 2 bases and J by 3 bases; unmatched bases: 7.

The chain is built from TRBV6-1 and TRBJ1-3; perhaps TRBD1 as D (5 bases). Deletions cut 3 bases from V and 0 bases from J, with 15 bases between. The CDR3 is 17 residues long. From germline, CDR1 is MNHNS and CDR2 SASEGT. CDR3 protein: CASSEELRVFSGNTIYF. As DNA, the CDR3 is TGTGCCAGCAGTGAGGAGCTCAGGGTATTCTCTGGAAACACCATATATTTT.

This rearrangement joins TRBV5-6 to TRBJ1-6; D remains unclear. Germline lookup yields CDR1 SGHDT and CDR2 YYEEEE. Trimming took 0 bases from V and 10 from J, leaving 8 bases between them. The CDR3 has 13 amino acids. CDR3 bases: TGTGCCAGCAGCTTGGTGTCAGAATCACCCCTCCACTTT. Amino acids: CASSLVSESPLHF.

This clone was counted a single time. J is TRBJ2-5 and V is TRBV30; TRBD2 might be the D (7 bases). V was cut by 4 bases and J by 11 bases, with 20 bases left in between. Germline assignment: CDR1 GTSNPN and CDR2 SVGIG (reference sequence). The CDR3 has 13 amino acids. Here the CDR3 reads CAWTNSPGGMQYF. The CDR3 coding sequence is TGTGCCTGGACCAACTCACCGGGGGGCATGCAGTACTTC.

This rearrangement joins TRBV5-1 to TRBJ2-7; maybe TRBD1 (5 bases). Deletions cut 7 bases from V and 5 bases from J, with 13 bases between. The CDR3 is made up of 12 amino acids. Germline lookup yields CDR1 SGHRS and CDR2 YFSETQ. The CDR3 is CASLGASDEQYF. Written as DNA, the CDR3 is TGCGCCAGCTTAGGGGCTTCCGACGAGCAGTACTTC. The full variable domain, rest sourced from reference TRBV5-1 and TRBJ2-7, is KAGVTQTPRYLIKTRGQQVTLSCSPISGHRSVSWYQQTPGQGLQFLFEYFSETQRNKGNFPGRFSGRQFSNSRSEMNVSTLELGDSALYLCASLGASDEQYFGPGTRLTVT.

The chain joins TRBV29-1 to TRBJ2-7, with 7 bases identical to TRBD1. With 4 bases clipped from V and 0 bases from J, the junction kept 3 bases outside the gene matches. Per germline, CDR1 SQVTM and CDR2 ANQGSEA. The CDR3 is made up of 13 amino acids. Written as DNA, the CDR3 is TGCAGCGTTGGCCGGGACAGCTCCTACGAGCAGTACTTC. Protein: CSVGRDSSYEQYF.

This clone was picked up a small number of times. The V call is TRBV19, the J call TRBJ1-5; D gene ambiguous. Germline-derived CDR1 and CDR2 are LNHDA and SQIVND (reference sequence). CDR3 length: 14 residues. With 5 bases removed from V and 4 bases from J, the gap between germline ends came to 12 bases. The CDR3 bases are TGTGCCAGTAGTCCGACGGGTACAAATCAGCCCCAGCATTTT. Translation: CASSPTGTNQPQHF.

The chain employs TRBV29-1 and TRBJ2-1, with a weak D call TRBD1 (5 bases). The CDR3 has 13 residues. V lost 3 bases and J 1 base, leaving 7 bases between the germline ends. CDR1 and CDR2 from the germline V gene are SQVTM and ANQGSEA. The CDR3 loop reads CSVDGASYNEQFF. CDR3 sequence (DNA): TGCAGCGTTGATGGGGCGTCCTACAATGAGCAGTTCTTC.